Ten or more counts support the clone carrying this T cell receptor beta chain. Its antigen is unidentified. Time point: newly diagnosed GD, antithyroid drugs for less than 3 months. From RNA extracted from PBMCs, the TCR library was made. Sequencing libraries for TCR beta were prepared with iRepertoire HTBI primers and Arm-PCR of CDR3 regions. TCRdb redid the calling of the multiplex PCR reads with MiXCR, one entry per CDR3 protein. Here the sample spans some 230,000 distinct CDR3 sequences, about 16% being singletons. This specimen comes from a study of regulatory T cells in long-lasting Graves disease. The wider study: Antithyroid drugs had been taken by newly diagnosed Graves' patients for under 3 months.

Between the trimmed V and J ends, which lost 2 bases and 1 base, there was a span of 8 bases. Germline assignment: CDR1 MNHNS and CDR2 SASEGT. CDR3 length: 14 amino acids. The study's findings and limits: Since the sample size was small, accuracy may have been reduced. With under 3,500 shared public clonotypes, persistent patients exceeded new patients, who shared about 1,000.

The chain recombines TRBV6-1 with TRBJ2-5; D is undetermined. The sequencing used peripheral blood mononuclear cells (PBMCs), collected at new diagnosis, from a patient treated with antithyroid drugs. This TCR came from a female donor with Graves disease. CDR3 loop: CASSERHSQETQYF. The CDR3 DNA is TGTGCCAGCAGTGAAAGGCACAGCCAAGAGACCCAGTACTTC.